This TCR beta chain appears in the sequencing data of a study of T cell changes during pregnancy in multiple sclerosis. The CDR3 is 15 amino acids. V lost 2 bases and J lost 8; bases outside the gene matches: 8. From germline, CDR1 is SGHRS and CDR2 YFSETQ. Clones were sequenced by immunoSEQ multiplex PCR, and TCRdb holds only the in-frame ones, with some missing. Here the sample spans more than 80,000 clones, about nine tenths being singletons. The specimen was PBMCs, collected in the first trimester of pregnancy. This chain links TRBV5-1 with TRBJ2-1; TRBD1 agrees at 9 bases. This clonotype was obtained from a female donor in good health, serving as a control in a pregnancy study. Some clones in this sample may be carry-over from other donors' samples. The CDR3 region has the DNA TGCGCCAGCAGCTTAGAGGGACAGGGATACTATGAGCAGTTCTTC. Its translation: CASSLEGQGYYEQFF.